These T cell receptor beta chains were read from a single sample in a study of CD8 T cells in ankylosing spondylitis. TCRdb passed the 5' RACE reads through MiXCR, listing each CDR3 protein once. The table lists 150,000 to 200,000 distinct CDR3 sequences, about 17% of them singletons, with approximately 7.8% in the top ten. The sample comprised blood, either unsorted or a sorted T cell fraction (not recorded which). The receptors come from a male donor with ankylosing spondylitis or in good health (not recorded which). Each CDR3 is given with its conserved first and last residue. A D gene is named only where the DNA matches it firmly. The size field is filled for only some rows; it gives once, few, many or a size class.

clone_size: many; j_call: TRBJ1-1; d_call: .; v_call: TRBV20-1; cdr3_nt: TGCAGTGCTAGTGCAGGGACGAACACTGAAGCTTTCTTT; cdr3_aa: CSASAGTNTEAFF
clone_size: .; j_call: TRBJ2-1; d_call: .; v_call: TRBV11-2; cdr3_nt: TGTGCCAGCAGCCAAAGCGTGGATGAGCAGTTCTTC; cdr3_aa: CASSQSVDEQFF
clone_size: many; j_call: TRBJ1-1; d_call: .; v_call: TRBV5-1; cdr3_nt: TGCGCCAGCAGCAAAGGAGTCTTGAACACTGAAGCTTTCTTT; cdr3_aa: CASSKGVLNTEAFF
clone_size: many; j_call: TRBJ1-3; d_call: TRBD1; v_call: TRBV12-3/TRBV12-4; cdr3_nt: TGTGCCAGCAGTTTATGGGACAGGGATGGAAACACCATATATTTT; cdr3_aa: CASSLWDRDGNTIYF
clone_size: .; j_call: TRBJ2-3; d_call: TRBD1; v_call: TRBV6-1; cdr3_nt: TGTGCCAGCAGTGAAAGGACAGGGGTAGATACGCAGTATTTT; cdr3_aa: CASSERTGVDTQYF
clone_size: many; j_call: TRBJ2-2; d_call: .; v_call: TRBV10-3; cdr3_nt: TGTGCCATCAGTGAGTCGATGGGGGGCACCGGGGAGCTGTTTTTT; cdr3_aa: CAISESMGGTGELFF
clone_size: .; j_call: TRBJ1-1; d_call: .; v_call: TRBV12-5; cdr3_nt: TGTGCTAGCTCCAAAAGTCAGAACACTGAAGCTTTCTTT; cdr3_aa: CASSKSQNTEAFF
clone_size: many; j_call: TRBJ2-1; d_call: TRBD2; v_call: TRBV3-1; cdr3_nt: TGTGCCAGCAGTATCAGCGGGAGTGGGTACAATGAGCAGTTCTTC; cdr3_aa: CASSISGSGYNEQFF
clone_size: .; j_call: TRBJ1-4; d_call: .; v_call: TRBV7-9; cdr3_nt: TGTGCCAGCAGCTTACTGGGGGCCGCAACTAATGAAAAACTGTTTTTT; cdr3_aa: CASSLLGAATNEKLFF
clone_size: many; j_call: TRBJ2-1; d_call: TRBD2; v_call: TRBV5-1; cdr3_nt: TGCGCCAGCAGCTCGCCGGGACTAGCGGGAGGGGACGGCTACAATGAGCAGTTCTTC; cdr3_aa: CASSSPGLAGGDGYNEQFF